A single sample is the source of the 22 T cell receptor beta chains below, sequenced in a study of T cells in Graves' hyperthyroidism and ophthalmopathy. From RNA transcripts, TCR beta CDR3 regions were amplified. Researchers ran a first-round RT-PCR on the TCR CDR3 using the HTBI primer set. One entry per CDR3 protein, called by TCRdb with MiXCR from the multiplex PCR reads. This repertoire shows 250,000 to 300,000 distinct CDR3 sequences, about 13% found once; its top ten account for 7.9%. Sequenced sample: blood. These TCRs come from a middle-aged woman with Graves' hyperthyroidism.

The J gene is TRBJ2-5, the V gene TRBV18; D perhaps matches TRBD1 (6 bases). This CDR3 has 15 amino acids. Germline lookup yields CDR1 KGHSH and CDR2 LQKENI. V dropped 6 bases and J dropped 1 base, with 15 bases sitting between them. The CDR3 protein is CASSRNQGTQETQYF. CDR3 DNA sequence: TGTGCCAGCTCGCGGAACCAGGGGACCCAAGAGACCCAGTACTTC.

There are many counts of this clonotype. This rearrangement joins TRBV9 to TRBJ2-5, with 8 bases identical to TRBD2. Germline V gene sequence: CDR1 SGDLS, CDR2 YYNGEE. The CDR3 totals 15 residues. V was clipped by 3 bases and J by 5 bases; unmatched bases: 9. CDR3 protein: CASSAREGLIETQYF. In DNA, the CDR3 is TGTGCCAGCAGCGCTCGGGAGGGCCTTATTGAGACCCAGTACTTC.

This clonotype was found many times. J is TRBJ2-7 and V is TRBV28; D gene uncertain. Trimming shortened V by 4 bases and J by 2 bases, and 12 bases separated the two germline ends. Germline V gene sequence: CDR1 MDHEN, CDR2 SYDVKM. There are 14 residues in the CDR3. Here the CDR3 DNA reads TGTGCCAGCAGTTCCCCTCAGCTACCCTACGAGCAGTACTTC. Protein product: CASSSPQLPYEQYF.

This clonotype was observed at least ten times. The CDR3: CAWSRSSYNEQFF. The CDR3 nucleotides are TGTGCCTGGAGTCGAAGCTCCTACAATGAGCAGTTCTTC. This chain connects TRBV30 to TRBJ2-1; D unresolved. This CDR3 has 13 residues. Germline CDR1 reads GTSNPN; CDR2 reads SVGIG (reference sequence). Trimming cost V 2 bases and J 0 bases, with 5 bases left between them.

The chain couples TRBV7-9 to TRBJ2-3; the D gene is possibly TRBD1 (5 bases). The CDR3 has 14 amino acids. Germline assignment: CDR1 SEHNR and CDR2 FQNEAQ (reference sequence). The ends were cut back, 7 bases at V and 0 bases at J, with 11 bases in the middle. The CDR3 bases are TGTGCCAGCAACCCTCCAGGGAGCACAGATACGCAGTATTTT. Protein sequence: CASNPPGSTDTQYF.

This clonotype showed up many times. The chain couples TRBV19 to TRBJ1-1; TRBD1 aligns across 7 bases. The junction had 7 bases not matched to a gene; V was cut back by 6 bases and J by 3 bases. Germline CDR1 LNHDA, CDR2 SQIVND (reference sequence). The CDR3 totals 14 residues. As DNA, the CDR3 is TGTGCCAGTAGCAGTTACAGGGGAGACACTGAAGCTTTCTTT. Encoded protein: CASSSYRGDTEAFF.

The table lists this clonotype with many counts. J is TRBJ2-2 and V is TRBV29-1; D could derive from TRBD1 or TRBD2 (6 bases each). CDR1 SQVTM and CDR2 ANQGSEA come from the germline V gene. The CDR3 is made up of 13 amino acids. The V and J ends lost 7 bases and 5 bases respectively, with 14 bases between them. For the CDR3, the DNA is TGCAGCGCTGACGAGGGGGGTACCGGGGAGCTGTTTTTT. Translating gives CSADEGGTGELFF.

This clonotype was recorded many times. V is TRBV12-3 or TRBV12-4 and J is TRBJ2-5, with a weak D call TRBD1 (5 bases). V shed 3 bases and J shed 7 bases, with 15 bases lying between them. CDR3 length equals 14 residues. The CDR3 is CASSFRQPPWTQYF. In nucleotides, the CDR3 is TGTGCCAGCAGTTTTCGACAGCCCCCATGGACCCAGTACTTC.

This clonotype was seen ten or more times. V is TRBV3-1 and J is TRBJ1-1, with TRBD1 matching 7 bases. Trimming removed 1 base from V and 4 bases from J; junction bases left unmatched: 0. The germline V gene has CDR1 LGHDT and CDR2 YNNKEL (reference sequence). The CDR3 is 13 residues long. In DNA form, the CDR3 reads TGTGCCAGCAGCCAAGGACAGGGCACTGAAGCTTTCTTT. Residues: CASSQGQGTEAFF.

V gene TRBV20-1 combines with J gene TRBJ2-1; TRBD2 matches at 8 bases. Germline V CDR1 and CDR2: DFQATT, SNEGSKA (reference sequence). The CDR3 totals 16 residues. V was pared by 3 bases and J by 5 bases, with 12 bases of the junction left unmatched. The CDR3 here is CSARRVAGKTNNEQFF. CDR3 coding DNA: TGCAGTGCTAGGAGGGTAGCGGGAAAAACTAACAATGAGCAGTTCTTC.

This clonotype was seen ten or more times. In nucleotides, the CDR3 is TGTGCCAGCAGTTTGTCCGGGACTAGCGGGAGATACGAGCAGTACTTC. Amino acid sequence: CASSLSGTSGRYEQYF. The genes are TRBV28 and TRBJ2-7, with TRBD2 identical over 14 bases. The CDR3 is 16 residues long. With 3 bases clipped from V and 4 bases from J, the junction kept 5 bases outside the gene matches. Germline-derived CDR1 and CDR2 are MDHEN and SYDVKM.

This clonotype occurred a few times. The gene calls are TRBV7-9 and TRBJ1-1, with D maybe TRBD1 (6 bases). Germline V lookup: CDR1 SEHNR, CDR2 FQNEAQ (reference sequence). Trimming cost V 2 bases and J 7 bases, with 17 bases left between them. This CDR3 is 15 amino acids long. DNA of the CDR3: TGTGCCAGCAGCTTAATGGGGGCGCAGGTGGTTGAAGCTTTCTTT. This gives the protein CASSLMGAQVVEAFF.

The J gene is TRBJ2-3, the V gene TRBV11-3, with 12 bases fitting TRBD2. Germline lookup yields CDR1 SGHNT and CDR2 YENEEA. With V trimmed by 5 bases and J by 2 bases, 8 bases remained unmatched. The CDR3 consists of 17 residues. CDR3 in DNA: TGTGCCAGCAGCCCAAGACTAGCGGGAGATCTCACAGATACGCAGTATTTT. This sequence encodes CASSPRLAGDLTDTQYF.

This clonotype was counted many times. The V gene is TRBV3-1, the J gene TRBJ2-1; 8 bases match TRBD2. Unmatched junction bases numbered 1, after V lost 2 bases and J lost 4 bases. The CDR3 has 14 amino acids. Germline-derived CDR1 and CDR2 are LGHDT and YNNKEL (reference sequence). CDR3 in amino acids: CASSQSGSYNEQFF. The CDR3 bases are TGTGCCAGCAGCCAAAGCGGGAGTTACAATGAGCAGTTCTTC.

V usage is TRBV6-5 and J usage is TRBJ2-1; D might be TRBD2 (6 bases). This CDR3 has 15 residues. Trimming stripped 4 bases from V and 4 bases from J, with 14 bases between. The germline CDR1 and CDR2 sequences are MNHEY and SVGAGI. As DNA, the CDR3 is TGTGCCAGCAGTTTTGGACCGGGGGAGTACAATGAGCAGTTCTTC. It yields the protein CASSFGPGEYNEQFF.

This chain uses TRBV20-1 with TRBJ2-1; 7 bases map to TRBD2. Unmatched junction bases numbered 5, after V lost 0 bases and J lost 0 bases. CDR1 DFQATT and CDR2 SNEGSKA come from the germline V gene (reference sequence). The CDR3 contains 16 residues. The CDR3 loop reads CSARDAGASSYNEQFF. The DNA of the CDR3 is TGCAGTGCTAGAGATGCGGGAGCGAGCTCCTACAATGAGCAGTTCTTC.

This clonotype was picked up many times. J is TRBJ1-5 and V is TRBV30, with TRBD1 matching 7 bases. CDR3 length: 14 residues. Trimming removed 2 bases from V and 2 bases from J; junction bases left unmatched: 3. Germline lookup yields CDR1 GTSNPN and CDR2 SVGIG (reference sequence). CDR3 residues: CAWSRTGGNQPQHF. The CDR3 nucleotides are TGTGCCTGGAGTCGAACAGGGGGCAATCAGCCCCAGCATTTT.

This clonotype was observed a handful of times. A read error may explain this, as a much larger clone is one base away. The genes are TRBV24-1 and TRBJ2-7, with TRBD2 matching over 8 bases. The CDR3 sequence is 15 residues long. The junction had 12 bases not matched to a gene; V was cut back by 5 bases and J by 7 bases. Germline CDR1 KGHDR, CDR2 SFDVKD. CDR3 residues: CATSVMAGGGNEQYF. The DNA for the CDR3 is TGTGCCACCAGTGTCATGGCGGGAGGAGGGAATGAGCAGTACTTC.

This clonotype showed up many times. The genes are TRBV20-1 and TRBJ2-5; 9 bases agree with TRBD1. Unmatched junction bases numbered 9, after V lost 6 bases and J lost 1 base. The CDR3 extends over 15 amino acids. The V gene's germline CDR1 is DFQATT and CDR2 SNEGSKA (reference sequence). The CDR3 DNA reads TGCAGTGCGAGCCGACAGGGGGGCCCCCAAGAGACCCAGTACTTC. Its translation: CSASRQGGPQETQYF.

Comments on this clonotype: A single base separates this from a much larger clone, so it may be a read error. The CDR3 reads CASSMGGAGELLF. In DNA, the CDR3 is TGTGCCAGCTCAATGGGTGGGGCCGGGGAGCTGCTTTTT. This rearrangement joins TRBV2 to TRBJ2-2, with D possibly called TRBD1 or TRBD2 (5 bases each). Germline V CDR1 and CDR2: SNHLY, FYNNEI. The CDR3 spans 13 residues.

This clonotype was seen a handful of times. This chain uses TRBV4-2 with TRBJ1-5; perhaps TRBD1 as D (5 bases). This CDR3 spans 16 amino acids. CDR1 and CDR2 (germline): LGHNA, YNFKEQ. V gave up 8 bases and J gave up 2 bases, with 19 bases separating them. The CDR3, as DNA: TGTGCCAGCTCTCCGACAGAAGCCTATGGCAATCAGCCCCAGCATTTT. It specifies CASSPTEAYGNQPQHF.

This rearrangement joins TRBV5-4 to TRBJ2-2; maybe TRBD1 (7 bases). The CDR3 has 18 residues. From germline, CDR1 is SGHNT and CDR2 YYREEE (reference sequence). Trimming removed 4 bases at V and 5 bases at J, with 24 bases between. The CDR3 is CASSIVGGRTGGTGELFF. The CDR3, as DNA: TGTGCCAGCAGCATCGTGGGGGGCCGGACAGGAGGGACCGGGGAGCTGTTTTTT.